The clone carrying this T cell receptor beta chain was observed a few times. Antigen: not known. This sample was taken from a study of cytomegalovirus exposure and HLA in healthy donors. As for the study in general: In an early release, HLA-typed donors contributed about 79 million unique TCR sequences.

This CDR3 is built from 14 residues. With 5 bases clipped from V and 4 bases from J, the junction kept 7 bases outside the gene matches. Germline CDR1 is PRHDT and CDR2 is FYEKMQ (reference sequence). PCR used 60 Vbeta primers and 13 Jbeta primers. The repertoire was sequenced with immunoSEQ multiplex PCR; TCRdb's copy has only in-frame clones and lacks some. The sample lists about 140,000 clones, about 9.2% occurring once. Study-level findings and limits: Productive status was seen about 90% or about 30% of the time for most TCR beta V segments in an earlier analysis. In a later analysis, TCR beta V- and J-gene trimming showed a link to a missense DCLRE1C variant.

V usage is TRBV13 and J usage is TRBJ2-5, with 7 bases fitting TRBD1. The clonotype was recovered from a woman in her thirties or forties in good health and CMV-seropositive. What was sequenced was PBMCs. CDR3 in amino acids: CASSLGQVGETQYF. DNA of the CDR3: TGTGCCAGCAGCCTCGGACAGGTAGGAGAGACCCAGTACTTC.